This T cell receptor (beta chain) was documented in a study of blood T cells in healthy people across ages (dated by TCRdb to 2015 to 2017). Study-wide context: In model experiments, roughly one uniquely barcoded TCR beta cDNA molecule per two T cells was captured by template switching. Two additional independent replicas of 1 million unique cDNA reads from the same blood draw were analyzed for two donors (one aged 18 to 30 and one aged 80 or older). To avoid experimental bias, donors of different ages were spread randomly across the sequencing lanes. Donors were grouped into four age groups: young (average 16 years), middle-aged (39), aged (approximately 67) and long-lived (approximately 75). The study measured age-related changes in TCR beta repertoire diversity using deep sequencing normalized with unique cDNA molecular identifiers.

The germline V gene gives CDR1 as SGHTA and CDR2 as FQGNSA. The CDR3 has 15 amino acids, counting the end cysteine and phenylalanine. Solely the CDR3 DNA is kept, with 45 bases framed from the first base. From V the trimming removes 3 bases and from J it removes 7 bases, while the gene matches leave 7 bases of the junction unaccounted for. The donors were some 36 Caucasian individuals from Russia, aged 6 to 90 years, who were systemically healthy. Each donor gave about 11 milliliters of peripheral blood, drawn into EDTA-treated Vacutainer tubes. Ficoll-Paque density-gradient centrifugation was used to isolate PBMCs, with at least 7 million per sample. Trizol reagent was used to extract total RNA from PBMCs, with at least 5 micrograms per sample. Naive CD45RAhigh/CD27high T cell percentages were measured by flow cytometry on a PBMC aliquot from every donor. Library creation used 5' RACE. The sequencer was an Illumina HiSeq 2500. A second PCR of roughly 7 to 12 cycles was performed with a sample-barcoded 5' primer and a J-beta primer mix. A template-switch 5' adaptor carrying 12 random nucleotides introduced a unique molecular identifier onto each TCR beta cDNA molecule. At least 2.5 million CDR3-containing paired-end reads were obtained from each sample. First-strand cDNA was synthesized from all RNA with the Mint cDNA synthesis kit, primed by a TRBC-specific oligonucleotide. After uracil-DNA glycosylase treatment, a first 18-cycle PCR used universal primers M1SS and BC2_uni_R on all cDNA. Turning to the authors' computational methods: For normalization, 1 million high-quality reads were randomly selected from each sample, with every read carrying a distinct molecular identifier. Reads sharing molecular identifiers were discarded rather than binned into consensus sequences. MiTCR, with a Q25 quality threshold and the strictest error-elimination algorithm, was used for CDR3 identification, clonotype clustering and error correction. A nonparametric unseen species model with Euler transformation was used to estimate a lower bound on total TCR beta diversity. TCRdb reran the public reads through fastp at Q25 and MiXCR, keeping productive beta chains. Entries that share a CDR3 protein sequence are merged under the most common genes and DNA. TCRdb's processing, not the authors', yielded these V and J calls. In all, the sample holds about 1.7 million distinct CDR3 sequences, and 28% of those were seen once. The biggest ten clones account for 7.7% of the sample.

The paper as a whole reports these results and caveats: Estimates of total diversity based on one million sequenced T cells were regarded as lower bounds and as underestimates. Since profiling was done on bulk unsorted PBMCs, naive and antigen-experienced compartments could not be conclusively compared. As age increased, observed TCR beta diversity per million T cells dropped in a roughly linear way, and a significant reduction was already evident by age 40. Compared with the aged group, the long-lived group had more naive CD4+ T cells, fewer expanded clones and increased TCR diversity, a pattern suggesting age selection. The percentage of naive T cells measured by flow cytometry correlated strongly with observed TCR beta diversity. The CMV infection status of donors was not known, potentially confounding age-related changes in expanded clonotypes.

To note about this clonotype: This clone's antigen is unknown. Per-nucleotide qualities are absent, and no much larger clonotype sits a single base away.

This sequence was found in a woman aged 25 to 39 in good health. The V and J segments used are TRBV7-2 and TRBJ2-1; the junction holds 9 bases that match TRBD1. The sequenced material came from blood. The CDR3 region reads CASSFSRTGANEQFF. The sequenced DNA: TGTGCCAGCAGCTTTTCAAGGACAGGGGCAAATGAGCAGTTCTTC.